The 9 T cell receptor beta chains reported below all come from one sample, sequenced in a study of cytomegalovirus exposure and HLA in healthy donors. Amplification used 60 Vbeta primers and 13 Jbeta primers. Measured with immunoSEQ multiplex PCR; TCRdb has only the in-frame clones, and not every one. The top ten hold approximately 0.6% of the sample, which has about 220,000 clones, over 65% seen once. The sample was PBMCs. The receptor set was obtained from a young man in good health and CMV-seronegative.

This clone was observed once. The chain uses TRBV19 and TRBJ2-4; 7 bases align to TRBD1. Germline-derived CDR1 and CDR2 are LNHDA and SQIVND (reference sequence). There are 15 residues in the CDR3. Trimming cost V 4 bases and J 3 bases; bases outside gene matches: 6. In DNA, the CDR3 is TGTGCCAGTAGTAATCCTACAGGGGTCAAAAACATTCAGTACTTC. Its protein product is CASSNPTGVKNIQYF.

The V and J genes are TRBV7-3 and TRBJ2-1, with TRBD1 matching 10 bases. V lost 5 bases to trimming and J lost 7 bases; unmatched junction nucleotides: 5. Germline values: CDR1 SGHTA, CDR2 FQGTGA. There are 14 residues in the CDR3. The CDR3 DNA reads as TGTGCCAGCAGCAAGGGACAGGGGAGGAATGAGCAGTTCTTC. Translating gives CASSKGQGRNEQFF.

The CDR3 bases are TGTGCCAGCAGTTTGTCAGGCATAGATACGCAGTATTTT. Amino acid sequence: CASSLSGIDTQYF. This rearrangement joins TRBV27 to TRBJ2-3; D gene uncertain. Germline V lookup: CDR1 MNHEY, CDR2 SMNVEV (reference sequence). V gave up 3 bases and J gave up 5 bases, with 9 bases separating them. The CDR3 runs to 13 residues.

V and J are TRBV2 and TRBJ2-3; a weak D match, TRBD1 (5 bases). Germline assignment: CDR1 SNHLY and CDR2 FYNNEI. V was shortened by 4 bases and J by 5 bases, with 7 bases between the two germline ends. This CDR3 is built from 12 residues. The CDR3 DNA is TGTGCCAGCAGTGCAGGGATAGATACGCAGTATTTT. It encodes CASSAGIDTQYF.

This rearrangement joins TRBV27 to TRBJ2-6; D is undetermined. The germline V gene has CDR1 MNHEY and CDR2 SMNVEV (reference sequence). Between the trimmed V and J ends, which lost 4 bases and 4 bases, there was a span of 14 bases. The CDR3 length is 16 residues. CDR3 in amino acids: CASSSHRLEGANVLTF. In DNA form, the CDR3 reads TGTGCCAGCAGTTCACACCGACTCGAGGGGGCCAACGTCCTGACTTTC.

The V call is TRBV19, the J call TRBJ2-6, with TRBD1 as a possible D gene (5 bases). Trimming stripped 1 base from V and 3 bases from J, with 22 bases between. This CDR3 is built from 20 residues. CDR1 and CDR2 from the germline V gene are LNHDA and SQIVND (reference sequence). The CDR3 DNA is TGTGCCAGTAGTATAGGCGGCCAGGGAAACTGGTGGAGTGGGGCCAACGTCCTGACTTTC. Protein product: CASSIGGQGNWWSGANVLTF. The entire variable domain, with the rest obtained from reference TRBV19 and TRBJ2-6, is as follows: DGGITQSPKYLFRKEGQNVTLSCEQNLNHDAMYWYRQDPGQGLRLIYYSQIVNDFQKGDIAEGYSVSREKKESFPLTVTSAQKNPTAFYLCASSIGGQGNWWSGANVLTFGAGSRLTVL.

This clone has only one observation. This rearrangement joins TRBV6-5 to TRBJ2-4; D is undetermined. Trimming took off 0 bases at V and 1 base at J, with 4 bases between the two ends. This CDR3 region has 14 residues. The germline gives CDR1 MNHEY, CDR2 SVGAGI. The DNA for the CDR3 is TGTGCCAGCAGTTACTCAGCCGCCAAAAACATTCAGTACTTC. Translated: CASSYSAAKNIQYF.

This clone has a handful of counts. A read error may account for a junction end that differs from germline. This chain joins TRBV7-9 and TRBJ1-1; no reliable D call. The CDR3 spans 12 residues. Germline CDR1 SEHNR, CDR2 FQNEAQ (reference sequence). DNA for the CDR3: TGTTCCAGCAGCCCCTTTCTCACTGAAGCTTTCTTT. Its protein is CSSSPFLTEAFF.

This chain links TRBV18 with TRBJ2-2, with a tentative D call TRBD1 (6 bases). Germline assignment: CDR1 KGHSH and CDR2 LQKENI. The CDR3 spans 15 residues. The V and J ends lost 3 bases and 5 bases respectively, with 13 bases between them. The CDR3 is CASSPRQAETGELFF. CDR3 nucleotide sequence: TGTGCCAGCTCACCTCGACAGGCAGAAACCGGGGAGCTGTTTTTT. The complete variable domain, with remaining parts taken from reference TRBV18 and TRBJ2-2, reads NAGVMQNPRHLVRRRGQEARLRCSPMKGHSHVYWYRQLPEEGLKFMVYLQKENIIDESGMPKERFSAEFPKEGPSILRIQQVVRGDSAAYFCASSPRQAETGELFFGEGSRLTVL.